These T cell receptor beta chains were read from a single sample in a study of T cells expressing NK-cell markers. Following a re-call of the 5' RACE reads, TCRdb has one entry per CDR3 protein and lacks DNA. The listing contains roughly 8,100 distinct CDR3 sequences. Material: blood T cells: a sorted CD56 or NKG2C T cell subset, CD4+ or CD8+ T cells, or bulk PBMC T cells (not recorded which). The receptors derive from a man aged 18 to 29 in good health. CDR3s include the opening cysteine and the closing phenylalanine or tryptophan. Expanded clones get a size class; other rows say once, few or many, or leave the size out.

TRBV5-1,TRBJ1-1,medium-sized,CASSPGQPNVNTEAFF
TRBV11-2,TRBJ1-5,-,CASSLGPGQPQHF
TRBV6-2/TRBV6-3,TRBJ1-4,-,CASSRDGAEEKLFF
TRBV5-8,TRBJ2-1,-,CASSRTRLATDNEQFF
TRBV20-1,TRBJ2-5,-,CSANPSGRAQETQYF
TRBV7-9,TRBJ1-1,-,CASSPQDLNTEAFF
TRBV24-1,TRBJ2-5,medium-sized,CATSDPTRGQETQYF
TRBV5-6,TRBJ1-5,-,CASSLQFTNQPQHF
TRBV6-6,TRBJ2-2,-,CASRGQFTGELFF
TRBV11-3,TRBJ2-3,-,CASSLGTGTNTDTQYF
TRBV19,TRBJ2-3,-,CASSISFVGAGYTQYF
TRBV20-1,TRBJ2-7,medium-sized,CSASPGLAVYEQYF
TRBV20-1,TRBJ1-5,-,CSARVGVSNQPQHF
TRBV20-1,TRBJ1-6,-,CSARSPRQGFNSPLHF
TRBV20-1,TRBJ1-2,medium-sized,CSAPRGQLPLYGYTF
TRBV11-2,TRBJ2-1,medium-sized,CASSPGTSGRNEQFF
TRBV4-3,TRBJ2-1,-,CASSQGYWYNEQFF
TRBV3-1,TRBJ2-6,-,CASSQESPGTATSGANVLTF
TRBV20-1,TRBJ2-3,-,CSAPYRRSGDTQYF
TRBV5-1,TRBJ2-1,medium-sized,CASSYYRGNEQFF
TRBV4-2,TRBJ2-1,-,CASSQDGTRALNEQFF
TRBV15,TRBJ2-1,-,CATSRAAFEQFF
TRBV29-1,TRBJ1-2,medium-sized,CIWGTHKNYGYTF
TRBV5-1,TRBJ2-3,-,CASSLAAGGRVLGTDTQYF
TRBV2,TRBJ2-1,-,CASSGSGDNEQFF
TRBV12-5,TRBJ2-3,medium-sized,CASGLTGGSTDTQYF
TRBV19,TRBJ2-1,-,CASKAGGSYNEQFF
TRBV7-8,TRBJ2-4,-,CASSLGQRTPKNIQYF
TRBV12-3/TRBV12-4,TRBJ1-5,medium-sized,CASSPGQGHSNQPQHF
TRBV19,TRBJ2-1,-,CASRRSSGLTSYNEQFF
TRBV7-8,TRBJ1-1,medium-sized,CASSVDILMNTEAFF
TRBV25-1,TRBJ2-7,-,CASSEGHREQYF
TRBV27,TRBJ2-7,medium-sized,CASSLLDTFYEQYF
TRBV20-1,TRBJ1-2,-,CSAPNPQENYGYTF
TRBV28,TRBJ2-5,-,CASSELHRQETQYF
TRBV7-2,TRBJ2-4,-,CASSLGLAMAKNIQYF
TRBV5-1,TRBJ1-1,medium-sized,CASSWAGMGTEAFF
TRBV5-1,TRBJ2-2,medium-sized,CASRSGGYTGELFF
TRBV5-5,TRBJ2-2,-,CASSLVRNTGELFF
TRBV5-4,TRBJ2-1,-,CASSKGGGPRNEQFF
TRBV28,TRBJ2-1,-,CASSAGGVAGYNEQFF
TRBV24-1,TRBJ1-5,-,CATSDSKTGTGGGNQPQHF
TRBV6-5,TRBJ1-2,medium-sized,CASSLTGTGGGYGYTF
TRBV12-3/TRBV12-4,TRBJ2-4,-,CASSPGLLLKNIQYF
TRBV7-6,TRBJ2-2,-,CASSQSGTTANTGELFF
TRBV20-1,TRBJ2-1,-,CSAAGTSGASFNEQFF
TRBV7-8,TRBJ2-3,-,CASSLANGGTGDTQYF